Listed below are T cell receptor beta chains from one sample, sequenced in a study of identical twins. MiXCR, run by TCRdb on the 5' RACE reads, gives a single entry per CDR3 protein. The sample consists of roughly 750,000 distinct CDR3 sequences, over 20% of them appearing once. The same sample was also used in a study of T cells expressing NK-cell markers.

Sequencing was performed on PBMCs. These TCRs come from a young woman in good health. CDR3s include the opening cysteine and the closing phenylalanine or tryptophan. D genes are given only for firm matches. Not every row has a clone size; where given, it reads once, few, many or a size class.

size,D,J,V,CDR3,DNA
.,TRBD1,TRBJ2-1,TRBV18,CASSPLKGQAADEQFF,TGTGCCAGCTCACCTTTGAAGGGACAGGCAGCCGATGAGCAGTTCTTC
few,TRBD2,TRBJ2-3,TRBV7-3,CASSFAGGNTDTQYF,TGTGCCAGCAGTTTTGCGGGGGGGAACACAGATACGCAGTATTTT
few,TRBD2,TRBJ2-3,TRBV7-2,CASSFIAGLTDTQYF,TGTGCCAGCAGCTTCATAGCGGGGCTCACAGATACGCAGTATTTT
.,.,TRBJ2-3,TRBV6-1,CASSEVAGTEGTDTQYF,TGTGCCAGCAGTGAAGTCGCCGGGACCGAAGGCACAGATACGCAGTATTTT
few,.,TRBJ2-7,TRBV5-5,CASSPSSGGDEQYF,TGTGCCAGCAGCCCCAGTTCCGGAGGAGACGAGCAGTACTTC
few,.,TRBJ2-3,TRBV20-1,CSARDRTGMADTQYF,TGCAGTGCTAGAGATCGAACGGGAATGGCAGATACGCAGTATTTT
.,TRBD2,TRBJ2-1,TRBV20-1,CSAERTSDYEQFF,TGCAGTGCGGAGAGGACTAGCGACTATGAGCAGTTCTTC
.,.,TRBJ1-1,TRBV20-1,CSAIVGRAGTEAFF,TGCAGTGCTATAGTAGGACGGGCGGGAACTGAAGCTTTCTTT
.,TRBD1,TRBJ1-1,TRBV5-5,CASSSGTGGLRNTEAFF,TGTGCCAGCAGCTCGGGGACAGGAGGCCTGAGGAACACTGAAGCTTTCTTT
once,.,TRBJ2-7,TRBV7-2,CASSPLPQYEQYF,TGTGCCAGCAGCCCTCTCCCCCAGTACGAGCAGTACTTC
.,.,TRBJ2-7,TRBV27,CASRPRPAALTSYEQYF,TGTGCCAGCAGGCCCCGCCCCGCGGCTCTAACCTCCTACGAGCAGTACTTC
.,.,TRBJ2-2,TRBV9,CASSGSGGTNTGELFF,TGTGCCAGCAGCGGATCAGGAGGAACGAACACCGGGGAGCTGTTTTTT
.,.,TRBJ1-5,TRBV6-6,CASGPGSQPQHF,TGTGCCAGCGGGCCAGGGTCTCAGCCCCAGCATTTT
few,.,TRBJ2-2,TRBV2,CASSDQVPGELFF,TGTGCCAGCAGTGACCAGGTTCCCGGGGAGCTGTTTTTT
.,.,TRBJ2-7,TRBV13,CASSGPPPGSYEQYF,TGTGCCAGCAGTGGGCCGCCGCCGGGTTCCTACGAGCAGTACTTC
few,.,TRBJ2-7,TRBV25-1,CASSEAGGKGYEQYF,TGTGCCAGCAGTGAAGCTGGTGGCAAGGGATACGAGCAGTACTTC
.,TRBD1,TRBJ1-2,TRBV5-4,CASSDRRGNYGYTF,TGTGCCAGTTCGGACAGGCGGGGTAACTATGGCTACACCTTC